This is a list of T cell receptor beta chains from one sample in a study of response to subunit inactivated influenza vaccine. MiXCR, applied by TCRdb to the RT-PCR reads, yields one record per CDR3 protein. The sample lists over 400,000 distinct CDR3 sequences; roughly 9.7% were seen once. The sample in question was PBMCs from blood, obtained roughly 45 days after vaccination. These receptors were obtained from a man over 45 who received an inactivated influenza vaccine. Both conserved end residues are part of each CDR3.

V gene: TRBV6-5
CDR3 protein: CASTYEQYF

V gene: TRBV2
CDR3 protein: CATKDLDSYNEQFF

V gene: TRBV7-2
CDR3 protein: CASSLRGPGGGNQPQHF

V gene: TRBV6-1
CDR3 protein: CASRKGAVNQPQHF

V gene: TRBV5-1
CDR3 protein: CASSLYPSGGTDTQYF

V gene: TRBV5-6
CDR3 protein: CASSFYSGGYNEQFF

V gene: TRBV20-1
CDR3 protein: CSARDLGGGTETQYF

V gene: TRBV10-3
CDR3 protein: CATRDQENEQFF

V gene: TRBV12-3/TRBV12-4
CDR3 protein: CASSQTSVRETQYF

V gene: TRBV15
CDR3 protein: CATSRGDLRGRTAAFF

V gene: TRBV20-1
CDR3 protein: CSASQVQETQYF

V gene: TRBV12-3/TRBV12-4
CDR3 protein: CASSFQGRDTDTQYF

V gene: TRBV20-1
CDR3 protein: CSARSRDVYSSYNSPLHF

V gene: TRBV29-1
CDR3 protein: CSVLTKVFSYEQYF

V gene: TRBV13
CDR3 protein: CASSRTGINQPQHF

V gene: TRBV20-1
CDR3 protein: CSARSPWGPEAFF

V gene: TRBV9
CDR3 protein: CASSVGRNIEAFF

V gene: TRBV5-6
CDR3 protein: CASSYGQFYNEQFF

V gene: TRBV6-5
CDR3 protein: CASSHEGGYNSPLHF

V gene: TRBV4-2
CDR3 protein: CASSQVVDRGTDTQYF

V gene: TRBV20-1
CDR3 protein: CSASSRIGQPQHF

V gene: TRBV5-1
CDR3 protein: CASSLPSGNTIYF

V gene: TRBV3-1
CDR3 protein: CASSQRGIEQYF

V gene: TRBV7-8
CDR3 protein: CASSNQRWGHNEQFF

V gene: TRBV6-2/TRBV6-3
CDR3 protein: CASNLSGHQGYTF

V gene: TRBV9
CDR3 protein: CASSVGDLVGPQHF

V gene: TRBV15
CDR3 protein: CATSRGTSGRNEQFF

V gene: TRBV7-2
CDR3 protein: CASSLGYIPRTNEKLFF

V gene: TRBV19
CDR3 protein: CASSIGATNQPQHF

V gene: TRBV9
CDR3 protein: CASSEGLAGVNEQFF

V gene: TRBV11-2
CDR3 protein: CASTRERTGGEQYF